This T cell receptor (beta chain) originates from a study of shared clonotypes between healthy human individuals. Looking at the study overall: Donor ages ranged 18 to 49 years: a couple of women, three men. The study, taken as a whole, reports: Limitation of the genetic and exposure-history diversity represented came from the few donors.

Germline CDR1 reads ENHRY; CDR2 reads SYGVKD. V lost 4 bases and J lost 5, with 4 bases in between. The CDR3 covers 11 residues. This clone was found once. Its antigen is unidentified. The method was immunoSEQ multiplex PCR; TCRdb's version includes in-frame clones alone and lacks a portion of them. This table has under 2.5 million clones, 85% to 95% appearing once. This receptor was obtained from a man aged 18 to 35 in good health. Some clones in this sample may be carry-over from other donors' samples. Specimen: naive CD4+ T cells from PBMCs. The subset denotes: CD45RA+ positively selected. The gene calls are TRBV10-3 and TRBJ2-3; the D is unclear. The DNA of the CDR3 is TGTGCCATCAGTGGGGAAGATACGCAGTATTTT. As protein: CAISGEDTQYF.